This TCR beta chain was captured in a study of monozygotic twins with inflammatory bowel disease. Regarding the study as a whole: The data offered no way to tell different T cell subtypes apart. Clonotype sharing was lower in IBD patients than healthy twins, most markedly with disease activity.

For this clonotype: The antigen remains unidentified.

Making cDNA involved eight separate reactions per sample. Each CDR3 protein gets one entry in TCRdb, which reprocessed the 5' RACE reads and gives no DNA. In total, the table holds approximately 200,000 distinct CDR3 sequences. The sequence was collected from a human donor with ulcerative colitis or Crohn's disease, or a healthy co-twin of an affected twin (not recorded which). The sample comprised blood.

CDR3 sequence: CASSHTNPGEASGRKETQYF. The chain recombines TRBV3-1 with TRBJ2-5; TCRdb designates TRBD2, a call that cannot be tested without DNA. CDR1 is LGHDT, CDR2 YNNKEL, per germline (reference sequence). The CDR3 is 20 residues long.